Listed here is a single T cell receptor beta chain. Antigen unknown. Described time point: blood from clinic visit 5 months post-surgery; TSC patient then seizure free. Surgery cases with the highest brain T cell transcript signatures were chosen for sequencing. Pre-surgery treatment included at least one anti-epileptic drug. This table comes from immunoSEQ multiplex PCR, and its TCRdb copy is limited to in-frame clones, with some not included. The sample consists of 340,000 or so clones, 93% of them appearing once. The sample originates from a study of brain T cells in children with intractable seizures. V lost 5 bases and J lost 2, with 18 bases in between. The germline V gene encodes CDR1 LNHDA and CDR2 SQIVND (reference sequence). CDR3 length: 16 residues. Study-wide results and limits: HCMV serostatus was not known, and viral specificity came from CDR3 similarity only.

V gene TRBV19 combines with J gene TRBJ1-2, with D perhaps matching TRBD1 (5 bases). The specimen comprised peripheral blood, sampled 4 to 5 months after surgery. The source of this sequence is a boy younger than two with tuberous sclerosis and intractable seizures. The CDR3 here is CASSQLRDGDNYGYTF. The CDR3 nucleotides are TGTGCCAGTAGTCAACTCCGGGACGGTGACAACTATGGCTACACCTTC.